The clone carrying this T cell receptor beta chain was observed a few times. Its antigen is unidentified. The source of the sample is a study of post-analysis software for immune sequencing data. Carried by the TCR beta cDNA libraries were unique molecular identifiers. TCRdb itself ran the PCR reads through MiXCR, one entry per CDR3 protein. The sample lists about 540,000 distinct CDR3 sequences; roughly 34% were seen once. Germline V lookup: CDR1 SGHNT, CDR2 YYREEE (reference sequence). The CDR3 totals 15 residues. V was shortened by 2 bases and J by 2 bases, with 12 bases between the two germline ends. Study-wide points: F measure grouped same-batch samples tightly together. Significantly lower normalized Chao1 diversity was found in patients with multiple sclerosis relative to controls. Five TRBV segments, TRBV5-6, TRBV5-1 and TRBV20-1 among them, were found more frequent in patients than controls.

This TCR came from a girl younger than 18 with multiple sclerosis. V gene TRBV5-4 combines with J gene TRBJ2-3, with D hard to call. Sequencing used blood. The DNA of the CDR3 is TGTGCCAGCAGCTTCTCTACCGGTTACACAGATACGCAGTATTTT. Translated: CASSFSTGYTDTQYF.